This TCR beta chain appears in the sequencing data of a study of T cell responses to AZD1222 COVID-19 vaccine. Germline CDR1 is SGHAT and CDR2 is FQNNGV. The CDR3 has 15 residues. J was trimmed by 9 bases and V by 0 bases; bases with no gene match: 7. TCRdb's copy holds only in-frame clones and misses some; the assay was immunoSEQ multiplex PCR. The sample carries fewer than 85,000 clones, about 90% recorded once. This sequence originates from an adult in good health. V gene TRBV11-2 combines with J gene TRBJ2-1; 8 bases match TRBD2. The material was peripheral blood, obtained on day 0 of MenACWY control vaccination. CDR3 sequence: CASSLDWASGSEQFF. Here the CDR3 DNA reads TGTGCCAGCAGCTTAGATTGGGCGAGCGGGAGTGAGCAGTTCTTC.